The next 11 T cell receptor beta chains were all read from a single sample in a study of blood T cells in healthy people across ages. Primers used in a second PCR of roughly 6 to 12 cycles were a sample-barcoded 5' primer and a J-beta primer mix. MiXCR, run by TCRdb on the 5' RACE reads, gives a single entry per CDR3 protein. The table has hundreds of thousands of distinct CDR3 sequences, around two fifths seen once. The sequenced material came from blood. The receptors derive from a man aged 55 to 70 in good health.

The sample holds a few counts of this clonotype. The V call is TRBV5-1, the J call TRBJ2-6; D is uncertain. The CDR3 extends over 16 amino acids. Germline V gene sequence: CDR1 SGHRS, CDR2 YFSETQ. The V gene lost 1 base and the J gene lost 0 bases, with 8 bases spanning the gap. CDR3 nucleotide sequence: TGCGCCAGCAGCTTGACCACCGTCTCTGGGGCCAACGTCCTGACTTTC. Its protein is CASSLTTVSGANVLTF.

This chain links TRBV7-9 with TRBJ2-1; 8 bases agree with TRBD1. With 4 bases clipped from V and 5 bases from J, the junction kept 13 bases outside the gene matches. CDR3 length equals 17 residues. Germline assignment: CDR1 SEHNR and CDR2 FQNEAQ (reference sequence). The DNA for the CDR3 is TGTGCCAGCAGCTCGGAACTGGACAGGGATAAGAACAATGAGCAGTTCTTC. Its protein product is CASSSELDRDKNNEQFF.

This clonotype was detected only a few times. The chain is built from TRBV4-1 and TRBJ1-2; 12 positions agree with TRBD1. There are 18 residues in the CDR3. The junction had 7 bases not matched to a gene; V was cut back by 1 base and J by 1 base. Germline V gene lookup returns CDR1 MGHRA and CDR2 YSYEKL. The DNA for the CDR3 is TGCGCCAGCAGCCAAGCAGCGGGACAGGGGGCATTTAACTATGGCTACACCTTC. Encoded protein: CASSQAAGQGAFNYGYTF.

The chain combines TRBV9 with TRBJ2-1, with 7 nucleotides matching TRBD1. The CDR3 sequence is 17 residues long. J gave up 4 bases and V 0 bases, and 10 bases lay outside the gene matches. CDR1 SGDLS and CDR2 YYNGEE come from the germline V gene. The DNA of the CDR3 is TGTGCCAGCAGCGTAGCACAGGGGCCTGTGCGGTACAATGAGCAGTTCTTC. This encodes CASSVAQGPVRYNEQFF.

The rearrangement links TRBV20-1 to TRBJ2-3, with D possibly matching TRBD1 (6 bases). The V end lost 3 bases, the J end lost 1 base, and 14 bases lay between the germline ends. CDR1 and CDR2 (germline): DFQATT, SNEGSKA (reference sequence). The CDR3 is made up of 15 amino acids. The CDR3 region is CSARLPGHRTDTQYF. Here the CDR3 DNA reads TGCAGTGCTAGGCTACCGGGACATCGCACAGATACGCAGTATTTT.

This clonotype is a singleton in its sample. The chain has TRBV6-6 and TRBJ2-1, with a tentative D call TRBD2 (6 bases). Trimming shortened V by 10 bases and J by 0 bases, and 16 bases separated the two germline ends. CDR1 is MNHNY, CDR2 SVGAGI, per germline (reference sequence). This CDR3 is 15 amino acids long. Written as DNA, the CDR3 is TGTGCCACCAGACCCGGGGGACCCTCCTACAATGAGCAGTTCTTC. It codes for CATRPGGPSYNEQFF.

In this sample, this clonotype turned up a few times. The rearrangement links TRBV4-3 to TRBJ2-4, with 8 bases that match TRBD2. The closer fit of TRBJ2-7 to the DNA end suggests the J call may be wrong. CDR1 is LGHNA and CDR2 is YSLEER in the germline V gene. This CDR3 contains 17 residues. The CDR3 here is CASSQASGGRVSYEQYF. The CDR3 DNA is TGCGCCAGCAGCCAAGCGAGCGGGGGCAGGGTCTCCTACGAGCAGTACTTC.

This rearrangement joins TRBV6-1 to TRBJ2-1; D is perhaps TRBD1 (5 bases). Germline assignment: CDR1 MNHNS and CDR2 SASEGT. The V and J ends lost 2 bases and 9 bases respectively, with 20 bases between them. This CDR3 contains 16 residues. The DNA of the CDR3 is TGTGCCAGCAGTGAAATAATAGTGGGGCCATCGGGTGAGCAGTTCTTC. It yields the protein CASSEIIVGPSGEQFF.

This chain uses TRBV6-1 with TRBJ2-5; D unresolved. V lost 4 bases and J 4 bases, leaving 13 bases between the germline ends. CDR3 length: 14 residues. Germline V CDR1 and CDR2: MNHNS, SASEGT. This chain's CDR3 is CASSATVMAETQYF. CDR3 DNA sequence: TGTGCCAGCAGTGCGACTGTAATGGCAGAGACCCAGTACTTC.

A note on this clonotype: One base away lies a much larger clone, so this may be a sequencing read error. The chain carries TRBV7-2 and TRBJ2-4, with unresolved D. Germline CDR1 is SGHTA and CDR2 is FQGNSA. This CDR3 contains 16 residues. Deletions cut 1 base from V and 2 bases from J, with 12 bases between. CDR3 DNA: TGTGCCAGCAGCTTAGAGCGACATGTTCCCAAAAACATTCAGTACTTC. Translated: CASSLERHVPKNIQYF.

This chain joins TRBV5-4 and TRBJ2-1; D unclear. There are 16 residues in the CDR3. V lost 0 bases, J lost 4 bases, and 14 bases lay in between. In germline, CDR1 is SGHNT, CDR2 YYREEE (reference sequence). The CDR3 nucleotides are TGTGCCAGCAGCTTGGAACCGACCTCTTATTACAATGAGCAGTTCTTC. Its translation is CASSLEPTSYYNEQFF.